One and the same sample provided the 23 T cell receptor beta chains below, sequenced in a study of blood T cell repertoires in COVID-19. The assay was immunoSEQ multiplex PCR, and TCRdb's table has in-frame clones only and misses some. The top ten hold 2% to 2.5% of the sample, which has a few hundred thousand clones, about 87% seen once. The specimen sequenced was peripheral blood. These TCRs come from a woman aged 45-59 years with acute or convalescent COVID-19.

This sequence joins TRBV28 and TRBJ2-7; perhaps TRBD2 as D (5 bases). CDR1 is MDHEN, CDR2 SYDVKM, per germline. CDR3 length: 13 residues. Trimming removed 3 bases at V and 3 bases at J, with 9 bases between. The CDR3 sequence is CASSFEGNYEQYF. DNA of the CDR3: TGTGCCAGCAGTTTTGAGGGAAACTACGAGCAGTACTTC.

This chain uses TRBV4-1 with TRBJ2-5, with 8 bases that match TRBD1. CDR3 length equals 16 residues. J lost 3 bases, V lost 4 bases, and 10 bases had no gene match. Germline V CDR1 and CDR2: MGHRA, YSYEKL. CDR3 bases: TGCGCCAGCAGCCCGACAGGGGTCGCCGTAAAAGAGACCCAGTACTTC. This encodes CASSPTGVAVKETQYF.

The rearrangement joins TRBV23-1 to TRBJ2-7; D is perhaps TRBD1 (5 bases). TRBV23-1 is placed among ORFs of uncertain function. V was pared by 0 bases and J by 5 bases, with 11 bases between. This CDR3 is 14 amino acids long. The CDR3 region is CASSQSGRGHEQYF. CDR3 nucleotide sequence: TGCGCCAGCAGTCAATCGGGTAGGGGTCACGAGCAGTACTTC.

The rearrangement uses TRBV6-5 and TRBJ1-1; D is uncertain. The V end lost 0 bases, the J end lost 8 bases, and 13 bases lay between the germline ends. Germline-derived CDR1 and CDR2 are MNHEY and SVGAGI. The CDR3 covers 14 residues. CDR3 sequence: CASSYSQARGEAFF. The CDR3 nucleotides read TGTGCCAGCAGTTACTCGCAGGCTCGGGGAGAAGCTTTCTTT.

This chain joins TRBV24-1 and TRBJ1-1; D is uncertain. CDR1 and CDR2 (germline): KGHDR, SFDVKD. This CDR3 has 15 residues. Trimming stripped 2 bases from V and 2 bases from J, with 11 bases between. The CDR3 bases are TGTGCCACCAGTGATTCTCGCACAGAAAACACTGAAGCTTTCTTT. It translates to CATSDSRTENTEAFF.

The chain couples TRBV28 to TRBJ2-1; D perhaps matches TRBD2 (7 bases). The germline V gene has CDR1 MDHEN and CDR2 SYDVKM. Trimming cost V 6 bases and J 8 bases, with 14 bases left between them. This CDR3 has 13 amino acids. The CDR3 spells CASRLRGAYEQFF. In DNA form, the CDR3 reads TGTGCCAGCAGACTCCGGGGGGCATATGAGCAGTTCTTC.

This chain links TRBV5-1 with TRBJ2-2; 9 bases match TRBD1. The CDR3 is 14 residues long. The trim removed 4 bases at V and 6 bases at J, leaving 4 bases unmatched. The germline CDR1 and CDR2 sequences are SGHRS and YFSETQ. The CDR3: CASSQQGAPGELFF. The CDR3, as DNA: TGCGCCAGCAGCCAACAGGGGGCGCCCGGGGAGCTGTTTTTT.

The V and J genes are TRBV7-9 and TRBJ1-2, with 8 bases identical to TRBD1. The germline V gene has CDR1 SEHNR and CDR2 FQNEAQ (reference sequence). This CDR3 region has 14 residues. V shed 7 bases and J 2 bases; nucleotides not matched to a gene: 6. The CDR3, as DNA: TGTGCCAGCACACCGTGGGACAGGAACTATGGCTACACCTTC. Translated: CASTPWDRNYGYTF. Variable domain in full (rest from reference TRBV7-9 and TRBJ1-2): DTGVSQNPRHKITKRGQNVTFRCDPISEHNRLYWYRQTLGQGPEFLTYFQNEAQLEKSRLLSDRFSAERPKGSFSTLEIQRTEQGDSAMYLCASTPWDRNYGYTFGSGTRLTVV.

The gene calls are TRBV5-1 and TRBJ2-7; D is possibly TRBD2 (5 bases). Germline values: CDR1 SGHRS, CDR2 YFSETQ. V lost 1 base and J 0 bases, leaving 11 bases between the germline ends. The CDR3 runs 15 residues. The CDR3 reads CASSLLAPSSYEQYF. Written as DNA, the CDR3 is TGCGCCAGCAGCTTGTTAGCGCCAAGCTCCTACGAGCAGTACTTC.

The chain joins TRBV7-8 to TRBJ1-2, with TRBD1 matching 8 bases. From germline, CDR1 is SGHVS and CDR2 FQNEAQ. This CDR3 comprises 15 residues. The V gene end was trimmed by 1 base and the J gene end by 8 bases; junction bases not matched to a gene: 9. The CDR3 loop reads CASSLVDRGQGGYTF. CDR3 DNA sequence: TGTGCCAGCAGCTTAGTTGACAGGGGTCAGGGAGGCTACACCTTC.

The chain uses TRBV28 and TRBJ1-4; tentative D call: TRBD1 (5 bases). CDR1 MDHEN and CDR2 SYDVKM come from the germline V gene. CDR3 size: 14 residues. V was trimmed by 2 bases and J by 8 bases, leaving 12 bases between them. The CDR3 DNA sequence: TGTGCCAGCAGTTTAGGGCAGGGTAGGGAAAAACTGTTTTTT. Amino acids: CASSLGQGREKLFF. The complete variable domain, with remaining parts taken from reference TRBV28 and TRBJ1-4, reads DVKVTQSSRYLVKRTGEKVFLECVQDMDHENMFWYRQDPGLGLRLIYFSYDVKMKEKGDIPEGYSVSREKKERFSLILESASTNQTSMYLCASSLGQGREKLFFGSGTQLSVL.

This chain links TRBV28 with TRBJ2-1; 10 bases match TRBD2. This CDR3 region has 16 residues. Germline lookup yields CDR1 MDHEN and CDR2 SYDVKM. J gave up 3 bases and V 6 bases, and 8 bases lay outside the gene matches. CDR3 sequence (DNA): TGTGCCAGCAGCCCGCTAGCGGGAGTAATCTACAATGAGCAGTTCTTC. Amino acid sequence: CASSPLAGVIYNEQFF.

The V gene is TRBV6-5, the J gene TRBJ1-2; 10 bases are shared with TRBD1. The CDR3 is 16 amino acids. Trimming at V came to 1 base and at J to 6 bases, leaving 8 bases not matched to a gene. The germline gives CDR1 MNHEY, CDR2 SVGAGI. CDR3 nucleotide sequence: TGTGCCAGCAGTTACTTAGCCCCCGGGACAGGGGATGGCTACACCTTC. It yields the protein CASSYLAPGTGDGYTF.

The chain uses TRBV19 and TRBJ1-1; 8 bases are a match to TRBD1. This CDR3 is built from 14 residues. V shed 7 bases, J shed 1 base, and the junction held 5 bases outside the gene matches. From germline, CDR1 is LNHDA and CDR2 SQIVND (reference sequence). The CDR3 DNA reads TGTGCCAGTATCCGGACAGGGCGGAACACTGAAGCTTTCTTT. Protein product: CASIRTGRNTEAFF.

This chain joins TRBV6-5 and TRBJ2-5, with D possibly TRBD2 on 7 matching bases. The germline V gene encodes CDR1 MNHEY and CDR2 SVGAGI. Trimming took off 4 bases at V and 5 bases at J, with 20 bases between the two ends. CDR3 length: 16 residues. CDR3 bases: TGTGCCAGCAGTTGGGGGGCGGGAGTCGCGAGGGAGACCCAGTACTTC. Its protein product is CASSWGAGVARETQYF.

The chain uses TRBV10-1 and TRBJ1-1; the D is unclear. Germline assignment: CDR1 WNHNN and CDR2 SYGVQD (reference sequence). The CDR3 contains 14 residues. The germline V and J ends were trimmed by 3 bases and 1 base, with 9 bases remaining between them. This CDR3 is CASSDRVPNTEAFF. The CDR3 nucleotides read TGCGCCAGCAGTGACCGAGTACCGAACACTGAAGCTTTCTTT.

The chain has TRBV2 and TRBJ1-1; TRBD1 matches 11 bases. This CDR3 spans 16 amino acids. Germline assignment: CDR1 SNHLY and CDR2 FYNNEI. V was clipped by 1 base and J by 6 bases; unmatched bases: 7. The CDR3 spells CASSEGRTGGLAEAFF. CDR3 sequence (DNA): TGTGCCAGCAGTGAAGGGAGGACAGGGGGCTTGGCTGAAGCTTTCTTT.

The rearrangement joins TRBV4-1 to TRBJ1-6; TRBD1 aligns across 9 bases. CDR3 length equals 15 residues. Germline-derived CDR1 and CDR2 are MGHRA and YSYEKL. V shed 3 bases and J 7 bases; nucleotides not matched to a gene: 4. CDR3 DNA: TGCGCCAGCAGCCAGGGGACAGGGCGGAATTCACCCCTCCACTTT. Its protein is CASSQGTGRNSPLHF.

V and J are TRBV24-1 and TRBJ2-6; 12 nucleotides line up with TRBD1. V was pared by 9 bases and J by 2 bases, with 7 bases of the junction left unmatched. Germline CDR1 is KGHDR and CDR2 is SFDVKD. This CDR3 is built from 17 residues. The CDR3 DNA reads TGTGCCACCGCAGGGGACAGGGGGCGCCCTGGGGCCAACGTCCTGACTTTC. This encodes CATAGDRGRPGANVLTF.

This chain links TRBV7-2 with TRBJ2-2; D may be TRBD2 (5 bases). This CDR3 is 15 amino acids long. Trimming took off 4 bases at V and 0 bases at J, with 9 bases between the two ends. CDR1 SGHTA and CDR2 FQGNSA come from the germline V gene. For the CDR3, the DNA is TGTGCCAGCAGCTCGCGGGCAGCGAACACCGGGGAGCTGTTTTTT. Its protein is CASSSRAANTGELFF.

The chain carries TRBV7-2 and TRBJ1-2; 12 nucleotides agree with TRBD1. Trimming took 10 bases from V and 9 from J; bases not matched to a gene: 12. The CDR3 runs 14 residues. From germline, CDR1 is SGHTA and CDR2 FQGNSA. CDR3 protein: CATRGQGASSSYTF. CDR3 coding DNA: TGTGCCACTCGGGGACAGGGGGCGTCAAGTAGCTACACCTTC.

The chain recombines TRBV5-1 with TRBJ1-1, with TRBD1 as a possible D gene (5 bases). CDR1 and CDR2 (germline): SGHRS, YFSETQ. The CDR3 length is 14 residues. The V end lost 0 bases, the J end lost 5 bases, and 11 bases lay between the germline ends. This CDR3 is CASSLADGGTEAFF. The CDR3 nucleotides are TGCGCCAGCAGCTTGGCCGACGGGGGAACTGAAGCTTTCTTT. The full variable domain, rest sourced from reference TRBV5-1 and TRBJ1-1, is KAGVTQTPRYLIKTRGQQVTLSCSPISGHRSVSWYQQTPGQGLQFLFEYFSETQRNKGNFPGRFSGRQFSNSRSEMNVSTLELGDSALYLCASSLADGGTEAFFGQGTRLTVV.

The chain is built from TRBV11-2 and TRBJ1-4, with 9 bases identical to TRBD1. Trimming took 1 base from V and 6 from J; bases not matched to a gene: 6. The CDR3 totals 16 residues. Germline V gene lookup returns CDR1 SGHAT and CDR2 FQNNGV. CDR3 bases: TGTGCCAGCAGCTTAGCCCTACAGGGGGCGGATGAAAAACTGTTTTTT. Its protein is CASSLALQGADEKLFF.